Listed here are 29 T cell receptor beta chains from one sample, sequenced in a study of monozygotic twins with inflammatory bowel disease. Following a re-call of the 5' RACE reads, TCRdb has one entry per CDR3 protein and lacks DNA. This listing includes some 330,000 distinct CDR3 sequences. Sequenced input: blood. The receptors come from a human donor with ulcerative colitis or Crohn's disease, or a healthy co-twin of an affected twin (not recorded which).

The J gene is TRBJ1-4, the V gene TRBV20-1; TCRdb gives TRBD1 as the D gene, but with no DNA this cannot be confirmed. Germline CDR1 reads DFQATT; CDR2 reads SNEGSKA (reference sequence). The CDR3 length is 14 residues. CDR3 region: CSARGAGENEKLFF.

CDR3 region: CASSQRDRGRTEAFF. J is TRBJ1-1 and V is TRBV3-1; TCRdb gives TRBD1 as the D gene, but with no DNA this cannot be confirmed. Per germline, CDR1 LGHDT and CDR2 YNNKEL (reference sequence). The CDR3 is made up of 15 amino acids. The complete variable domain, with remaining parts taken from reference TRBV3-1 and TRBJ1-1, reads DTAVSQTPKYLVTQMGNDKSIKCEQNLGHDTMYWYKQDSKKFLKIMFSYNNKELIINETVPNRFSPKSPDKAHLNLHINSLELGDSAVYFCASSQRDRGRTEAFFGQGTRLTVV.

The chain's CDR3 is CASSARLQGTQETQYF. The rearrangement joins TRBV2 to TRBJ2-5; there is no DNA to check the TCRdb D call of TRBD1. This CDR3 is built from 16 residues. Germline V gene data show CDR1 as SNHLY and CDR2 as FYNNEI.

The rearrangement uses TRBV28 and TRBJ2-5; TCRdb proposes TRBD1, but this gene call is untestable without DNA. Germline CDR1 MDHEN, CDR2 SYDVKM. CDR3 size: 15 residues. This CDR3 reads CASSSRDRVFETQYF.

The rearrangement links TRBV12-3 or TRBV12-4 to TRBJ2-1; TCRdb returns TRBD2, unconfirmable since there is no DNA. The CDR3 consists of 13 residues. The chain's CDR3 is CASSLDLAGGEFF.

This chain uses TRBV28 with TRBJ2-1. Per the germline V gene, CDR1 is MDHEN and CDR2 is SYDVKM. This CDR3 region has 11 residues. This CDR3 reads CASSLHDEQFF.

J is TRBJ1-5 and V is TRBV29-1. Germline V gene lookup returns CDR1 SQVTM and CDR2 ANQGSEA. CDR3 length: 13 residues. The CDR3: CSVGSGINQPQHF.

J is TRBJ1-2 and V is TRBV4-2. The CDR3 sequence is 20 residues long. Germline loops: CDR1 LGHNA, CDR2 YNFKEQ. CDR3 loop: CASSQEGSSALVGGNYGYTF.

V and J are TRBV30 and TRBJ1-3. CDR3 length: 14 amino acids. Germline lookup yields CDR1 GTSNPN and CDR2 SVGIG (reference sequence). This CDR3 reads CAWRKDFTGNTIYF.

This rearrangement joins TRBV7-2 to TRBJ2-2. The CDR3 extends over 15 amino acids. Germline V CDR1 and CDR2: SGHTA, FQGNSA. The chain's CDR3 is CASSLVTVNTGELFF. Full variable domain (outside the CDR3, taken from reference TRBV7-2 and TRBJ2-2): GAGVSQSPSNKVTEKGKDVELRCDPISGHTALYWYRQSLGQGLEFLIYFQGNSAPDKSGLPSDRFSAERTGGSVSTLTIQRTQQEDSAVYLCASSLVTVNTGELFFGEGSRLTVL.

The V and J genes are TRBV5-6 and TRBJ1-4; TCRdb calls TRBD1, which cannot be checked without DNA. Germline V lookup: CDR1 SGHDT, CDR2 YYEEEE. This CDR3 spans 13 amino acids. CDR3 sequence reads: CASSQPWGGKLFF.

The V call is TRBV4-3, the J call TRBJ1-6. The CDR3 contains 17 residues. Germline loops: CDR1 LGHNA, CDR2 YSLEER. CDR3 protein: CASSQKAHVAYNSPLHF.

The chain couples TRBV20-1 to TRBJ2-5; with no DNA, the TCRdb D assignment of TRBD1 cannot be verified. Germline CDR1 is DFQATT and CDR2 is SNEGSKA (reference sequence). CDR3 size: 14 residues. The CDR3 reads CSAIEGTGQETQYF.

This chain uses TRBV12-3 or TRBV12-4 with TRBJ2-6; no DNA is available, so the TRBD2 call from TCRdb remains unchecked. The CDR3 is made up of 15 amino acids. The CDR3 loop is CASSRWSGGANVLTF.

The J gene is TRBJ1-5, the V gene TRBV5-1; TCRdb's assignment of TRBD1 cannot be checked, as there is no DNA. Germline V lookup: CDR1 SGHRS, CDR2 YFSETQ. This CDR3 comprises 15 residues. CDR3: CASSPWDRENQPQHF.

The J gene is TRBJ2-5, the V gene TRBV30; TCRdb lists TRBD1, though no DNA is available to test this call. Germline loops: CDR1 GTSNPN, CDR2 SVGIG (reference sequence). The CDR3 runs to 15 residues. The CDR3 sequence: CAWSRRGLTQETQYF.

The genes are TRBV19 and TRBJ2-2; checking the TCRdb D call of TRBD1 is not possible without DNA. CDR3 length: 15 residues. Germline V gives CDR1 LNHDA, CDR2 SQIVND (reference sequence). The CDR3 loop is CASLSGRMVTGELFF.

The chain is built from TRBV7-2 and TRBJ2-7; the D call from TCRdb, TRBD2, cannot be confirmed without DNA. Germline V CDR1 and CDR2: SGHTA, FQGNSA. CDR3 length: 17 residues. This CDR3 is CASSSPFRLASFYEQYF.

The chain carries TRBV7-6 and TRBJ1-4. The CDR3 runs to 13 residues. Germline CDR1 and CDR2: SGHVS and FNYEAQ. The CDR3 region is CASSLGTGEKLFF.

The chain couples TRBV12-3 or TRBV12-4 to TRBJ1-2. This CDR3 contains 13 residues. CDR3 sequence reads: CASSLSGYLGYTF.

The chain combines TRBV15 with TRBJ2-1; TCRdb outputs TRBD2, but without DNA this stays unchecked. This CDR3 comprises 16 residues. The germline gives CDR1 LNHNV, CDR2 YYDKDF (reference sequence). The chain's CDR3 is CATSDFGSISYNEQFF.

The chain has TRBV24-1 and TRBJ1-1; TCRdb returns TRBD1, unconfirmable since there is no DNA. The CDR3 sequence is 15 residues long. CDR1 is KGHDR and CDR2 is SFDVKD in the germline V gene. CDR3 in amino acids: CATSDVTGGRTEAFF.

The chain couples TRBV6-2 or TRBV6-3 to TRBJ2-7; the D call of TRBD1 rests on TCRdb alone, since no DNA is present to check it. Germline CDR1 reads MNHEY; CDR2 reads SVGEGT. The CDR3 loop spans 14 amino acids. CDR3: CASGIGTPPYEQYF.

V and J are TRBV15 and TRBJ2-7; TCRdb's D gene call, TRBD2, goes unchecked for lack of DNA. Germline CDR1 and CDR2: LNHNV and YYDKDF (reference sequence). The CDR3 sequence is 14 residues long. The CDR3 region is CATSRLAGVEEQYF.

The rearrangement links TRBV10-3 to TRBJ2-5; as DNA is missing, the TRBD2 call by TCRdb cannot be tested. The CDR3 is 15 residues long. The germline V gene has CDR1 ENHRY and CDR2 SYGVKD. CDR3 sequence reads: CAISATSGGGETQYF.

The V gene is TRBV19, the J gene TRBJ1-1; the TRBD1 assignment by TCRdb is unverifiable without DNA. The CDR3 length is 19 residues. The germline CDR1 and CDR2 sequences are LNHDA and SQIVND (reference sequence). The CDR3 sequence: CASSPRPTGEYSRYTEAFF.

CDR3: CASSQVSSGTSTDTQYF. The chain recombines TRBV4-2 with TRBJ2-3; TCRdb lists TRBD2, though no DNA is available to test this call. The CDR3 runs 17 residues. From germline, CDR1 is LGHNA and CDR2 YNFKEQ.

The genes are TRBV19 and TRBJ2-5; TCRdb names TRBD1, which stays unverified in the absence of DNA. The CDR3 totals 16 residues. In germline, CDR1 is LNHDA, CDR2 SQIVND (reference sequence). The CDR3 sequence: CASRLTGTGVRETQYF.

The chain is built from TRBV27 and TRBJ2-3. Per the germline V gene, CDR1 is MNHEY and CDR2 is SMNVEV (reference sequence). The CDR3 totals 16 residues. CDR3: CASSHILEASTDTQYF.